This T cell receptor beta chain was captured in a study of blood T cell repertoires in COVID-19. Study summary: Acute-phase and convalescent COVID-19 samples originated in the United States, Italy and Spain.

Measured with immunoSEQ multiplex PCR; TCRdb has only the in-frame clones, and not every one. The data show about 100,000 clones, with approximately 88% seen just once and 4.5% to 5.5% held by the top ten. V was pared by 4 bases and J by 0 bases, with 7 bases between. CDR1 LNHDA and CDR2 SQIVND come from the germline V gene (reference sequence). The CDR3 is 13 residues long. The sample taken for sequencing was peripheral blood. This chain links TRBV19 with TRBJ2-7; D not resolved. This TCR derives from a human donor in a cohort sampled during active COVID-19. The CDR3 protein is CASSKDSSYEQYF. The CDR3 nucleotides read TGTGCCAGTAGTAAAGACTCCTCCTACGAGCAGTACTTC.